This TCR beta chain was identified during a study of blood T cells in healthy people across ages. At the level of the study: Template switching caught about one barcoded beta molecule for each two T cells. General observations from the study: Because donor CMV status was unknown, expanded clonotype changes were possibly confounded.

A second roughly 7 to 12 cycle PCR used barcoded and J-beta primers. A template-switch adaptor with 12 random nucleotides tagged each cDNA molecule. TCRdb reanalysed the 5' RACE reads using MiXCR and keeps one entry per CDR3 protein. The sample lists fewer than 900,000 distinct CDR3 sequences, about 52% occurring once. The CDR3 runs 14 residues. Per germline, CDR1 LGHNA and CDR2 YSLEER. Trimming left V 0 bases short and J 8 bases short, with 13 bases between. This clonotype was picked up many times. The antigen is unknown. The sequence derives from a woman aged 60-75 years in good health. The chain has TRBV4-3 and TRBJ1-2, with D possibly matching TRBD1 (5 bases). The specimen sequenced was blood. CDR3 sequence reads: CASSQDRGRGGYTF. The CDR3 nucleotides read TGCGCCAGCAGCCAAGATCGGGGCAGAGGAGGCTACACCTTC.